Listed below are T cell receptor beta chains from one sample, sequenced in a study of T cell responses to AZD1222 COVID-19 vaccine. The repertoire was sequenced with immunoSEQ multiplex PCR; TCRdb's copy has only in-frame clones and lacks some. The sample has 95,000 to 150,000 clones; 70% to 85% are singletons. The sample here was peripheral blood, taken on day 0 of AZD1222 vaccination. All receptors come from an adult in good health. The CDR3 runs from the conserved cysteine through the conserved F or W. The order of the fields is J gene, D gene, V gene, clone size, CDR3 DNA, CDR3 protein. D genes are given only for firm matches. Not all rows give a size; the values are once, few, many and, for expanded clones, a class.

j_call: TRBJ1-6
d_call: -
v_call: TRBV7-9
clone_size: -
cdr3_nt: TGTGCCAGCAGCTTAGAAGGTGTCGCCCTCCACTTT
cdr3_aa: CASSLEGVALHF

j_call: TRBJ2-2
d_call: TRBD1
v_call: TRBV9
clone_size: -
cdr3_nt: TGTGCCAGCAGCGTTACGACAGGGATATACACCGGGGAGCTGTTTTTT
cdr3_aa: CASSVTTGIYTGELFF

j_call: TRBJ1-2
d_call: -
v_call: TRBV19
clone_size: -
cdr3_nt: TGTGCCAGTAGTATTGCGGGGGCCGAGTATGGCTACACCTTC
cdr3_aa: CASSIAGAEYGYTF

j_call: TRBJ2-7
d_call: TRBD2
v_call: TRBV10-3
clone_size: few
cdr3_nt: TGTGCCGTCCGGGCTGGGGGGGTCTACGAGCAGTACTTC
cdr3_aa: CAVRAGGVYEQYF

j_call: TRBJ2-2
d_call: TRBD1
v_call: TRBV18
clone_size: -
cdr3_nt: TGTGCCAGCTCCCTACGACAGGGGGCTCCCAGCACCGGGGAGCTGTTTTTT
cdr3_aa: CASSLRQGAPSTGELFF

j_call: TRBJ1-6
d_call: -
v_call: TRBV5-1
clone_size: -
cdr3_nt: TGCGCCAGCAGCTTGGCCCCGACCGCACTGGGGTCACCCCTCCACTTT
cdr3_aa: CASSLAPTALGSPLHF

j_call: TRBJ2-7
d_call: -
v_call: TRBV2
clone_size: few
cdr3_nt: TGTGCCAGCCAAGCCGGGACAAGCGCCTACGAGCAGTACTTC
cdr3_aa: CASQAGTSAYEQYF

j_call: TRBJ1-3
d_call: -
v_call: TRBV15
clone_size: -
cdr3_nt: TGTGCCACCAGCAGAGAGGGGGGCCGCTCTGGAAACACCATATATTTT
cdr3_aa: CATSREGGRSGNTIYF

j_call: TRBJ2-3
d_call: TRBD2
v_call: TRBV7-6
clone_size: -
cdr3_nt: TGTGCCAGCGGCTTAGGTGCGGGGGGCCACACAGATACGCAGTATTTT
cdr3_aa: CASGLGAGGHTDTQYF

j_call: TRBJ2-3
d_call: -
v_call: TRBV5-5
clone_size: -
cdr3_nt: TGTGCCAGCAGCTTTCGGTCTAGCACAGATACGCAGTATTTT
cdr3_aa: CASSFRSSTDTQYF

j_call: TRBJ1-5
d_call: -
v_call: TRBV5-4
clone_size: few
cdr3_nt: TGTGCCAGCAGCTTGATGGGGCAGCCCCAGCATTTT
cdr3_aa: CASSLMGQPQHF

j_call: TRBJ2-7
d_call: -
v_call: TRBV9
clone_size: -
cdr3_nt: TGTGCCAGCAGCCCAAGGGGGAATGAGCAGTACTTC
cdr3_aa: CASSPRGNEQYF

j_call: TRBJ2-2
d_call: -
v_call: TRBV3-1/TRBV3-2
clone_size: -
cdr3_nt: TGTGCCAGCAGCCAGGGAAGGGCCACCGGGGAGCTGTTTTTT
cdr3_aa: CASSQGRATGELFF

j_call: TRBJ1-3
d_call: -
v_call: TRBV5-6
clone_size: -
cdr3_nt: TGTGCCAGCAGCGGGCGGGGGCCTGGAAACACCATATATTTT
cdr3_aa: CASSGRGPGNTIYF

j_call: TRBJ2-7
d_call: -
v_call: TRBV27
clone_size: -
cdr3_nt: TGTGCCAGCAGTTTATGGGGTAGCAAATCCTACGAGCAGTACTTC
cdr3_aa: CASSLWGSKSYEQYF

j_call: TRBJ2-5
d_call: TRBD1
v_call: TRBV6-5
clone_size: -
cdr3_nt: TGTGCCAGCAGTCTCCCGCCAGGGGGCGGGGAGACCCAGTACTTC
cdr3_aa: CASSLPPGGGETQYF

j_call: TRBJ2-1
d_call: -
v_call: TRBV6-5
clone_size: -
cdr3_nt: TGTGCCAGCAGACACAGGTTTGATATAGCCAATGAGCAGTTCTTC
cdr3_aa: CASRHRFDIANEQFF

j_call: TRBJ1-1
d_call: -
v_call: TRBV6-5
clone_size: -
cdr3_nt: TGTGCCAGCAGTTTGGTTTGGAACACTGAAGCTTTCTTT
cdr3_aa: CASSLVWNTEAFF

j_call: TRBJ1-6
d_call: -
v_call: TRBV3-1/TRBV3-2
clone_size: -
cdr3_nt: TGTGCCAGCAGCACCCGGGGGAATTCACCCCTCCACTTT
cdr3_aa: CASSTRGNSPLHF

j_call: TRBJ2-7
d_call: TRBD2
v_call: TRBV5-1
clone_size: -
cdr3_nt: TGCGCCAGCAGCTTGGAGAGCGGGGGATCCTACGAGCAGTACTTC
cdr3_aa: CASSLESGGSYEQYF

j_call: TRBJ1-1
d_call: -
v_call: TRBV2
clone_size: -
cdr3_nt: TGTGCCAGCAGTTACTCCACAGGGAACACTGAAGCTTTCTTT
cdr3_aa: CASSYSTGNTEAFF

j_call: TRBJ1-1
d_call: -
v_call: TRBV6-1
clone_size: -
cdr3_nt: TGTGCCAGCAGTGAGTCAACGGAGGTCCTAGCTTTCTTT
cdr3_aa: CASSESTEVLAFF

j_call: TRBJ2-2
d_call: -
v_call: TRBV2
clone_size: -
cdr3_nt: TGTGCCAGCCGGGGGCAGAAGAACACCGGGGAGCTGTTTTTT
cdr3_aa: CASRGQKNTGELFF

j_call: TRBJ1-4
d_call: -
v_call: TRBV15
clone_size: -
cdr3_nt: TGTGCCACCAGCAGAGATCAGGGGCTTGGGGAAAAACTGTTTTTT
cdr3_aa: CATSRDQGLGEKLFF

j_call: TRBJ1-5
d_call: -
v_call: TRBV18
clone_size: -
cdr3_nt: TGTGCCAGCTCCCCCGACCGCAATCAGCCCCAGCATTTT
cdr3_aa: CASSPDRNQPQHF

j_call: TRBJ1-6
d_call: -
v_call: TRBV28
clone_size: -
cdr3_nt: TGTGCCAGCAGTTTAAGTACCTATAATTCACCCCTCCACTTT
cdr3_aa: CASSLSTYNSPLHF

j_call: TRBJ2-2
d_call: TRBD2
v_call: TRBV6-5
clone_size: -
cdr3_nt: TGTGCCAGCAGCCCGACTAGCGGGGGGGCCGGGGAGCTGTTTTTT
cdr3_aa: CASSPTSGGAGELFF

j_call: TRBJ2-7
d_call: -
v_call: TRBV7-2
clone_size: -
cdr3_nt: TGTGCCAGCAGCCCTGGCCCACTCAATCGCTACGAGCAGTACTTC
cdr3_aa: CASSPGPLNRYEQYF

j_call: TRBJ2-7
d_call: -
v_call: TRBV11-2
clone_size: -
cdr3_nt: TGTGCCAGCAGCTTAGACCACGAGCAGTACTTC
cdr3_aa: CASSLDHEQYF

j_call: TRBJ2-3
d_call: -
v_call: TRBV11-2
clone_size: once
cdr3_nt: TGTGCCAGCAGCTTAGGGGCTGGAGGAGCTAGCGCTGCGAATACGCAGTATTTT
cdr3_aa: CASSLGAGGASAANTQYF

j_call: TRBJ1-5
d_call: -
v_call: TRBV3-1/TRBV3-2
clone_size: once
cdr3_nt: TGTGCCAGCAGCCAAGGATCCGGGTTTTCGCCCCAGCATTTT
cdr3_aa: CASSQGSGFSPQHF

j_call: TRBJ2-7
d_call: -
v_call: TRBV21-1
clone_size: -
cdr3_nt: TGTGCCAGCAGAGGGACAGGGGGCTACGAGCAGTACTTC
cdr3_aa: CASRGTGGYEQYF

j_call: TRBJ2-3
d_call: -
v_call: TRBV19
clone_size: -
cdr3_nt: TGTGCCAGTAGTATCCAGGGGCGGACAGATACGCAGTATTTT
cdr3_aa: CASSIQGRTDTQYF

j_call: TRBJ1-2
d_call: TRBD1
v_call: TRBV19
clone_size: -
cdr3_nt: TGTGCCACTTGGACACCGCGGACAGGAAATAGATTAAACTATGGCTACACCTTC
cdr3_aa: CATWTPRTGNRLNYGYTF

j_call: TRBJ1-6
d_call: TRBD1
v_call: TRBV9
clone_size: few
cdr3_nt: TGTGCCAGCAGCGTAGGGACAGGGGTTGCTTCACCCCTCCACTTT
cdr3_aa: CASSVGTGVASPLHF

j_call: TRBJ2-7
d_call: -
v_call: TRBV4-2
clone_size: -
cdr3_nt: TGTGCCAGCAGCCAAGAAAGCGGCCTAATCTCCTACGAGCAGTACTTC
cdr3_aa: CASSQESGLISYEQYF

j_call: TRBJ2-6
d_call: TRBD1
v_call: TRBV11-2
clone_size: -
cdr3_nt: TGTGCCAGCAGCACCCGGACAGGCAGCTCTGGGGCCAACGTCCTGACTTTC
cdr3_aa: CASSTRTGSSGANVLTF

j_call: TRBJ1-1
d_call: -
v_call: TRBV9
clone_size: -
cdr3_nt: TGTGCCAGCAGTTCGGGGATGAACACTGAAGCTTTCTTT
cdr3_aa: CASSSGMNTEAFF

j_call: TRBJ1-5
d_call: -
v_call: TRBV21-1
clone_size: -
cdr3_nt: TGTGCCAGCAGCAAAGTAAAAGGGGGGGTCCGGCAGCCCCAGCATTTT
cdr3_aa: CASSKVKGGVRQPQHF

j_call: TRBJ2-1
d_call: TRBD2
v_call: TRBV28
clone_size: -
cdr3_nt: TGTGCCAGCAGTCTGACTAGCGGGGGTAAAAATGAGCAGTTCTTC
cdr3_aa: CASSLTSGGKNEQFF

j_call: TRBJ1-6
d_call: -
v_call: TRBV27
clone_size: -
cdr3_nt: TGTGCCAGCAGTTTAGTCTCGGGGAATTCACCCCTCCACTTT
cdr3_aa: CASSLVSGNSPLHF

j_call: TRBJ1-5
d_call: -
v_call: TRBV7-9
clone_size: -
cdr3_nt: TGTGCCAGCAGCCCCCCTTTGGGCAGCAGTAATCAGCCCCAGCATTTT
cdr3_aa: CASSPPLGSSNQPQHF

j_call: TRBJ1-1
d_call: -
v_call: TRBV5-1
clone_size: -
cdr3_nt: TGCGCCAGCAGCTTCGGGAAGACTGAAGCTTTCTTT
cdr3_aa: CASSFGKTEAFF

j_call: TRBJ2-7
d_call: -
v_call: TRBV13
clone_size: -
cdr3_nt: TGTGCCAGCAGCTTAAGGGGCAGAAACTACGAGCAGTACTTC
cdr3_aa: CASSLRGRNYEQYF

j_call: TRBJ2-2
d_call: -
v_call: TRBV19
clone_size: -
cdr3_nt: TGTGCCAGTAGAACCTCAGGGGCCGGGGAGCTGTTTTTT
cdr3_aa: CASRTSGAGELFF

j_call: TRBJ2-5
d_call: TRBD2
v_call: TRBV6-5
clone_size: -
cdr3_nt: TGTGCCAGCAGGCCTGGCCTAGCGGACCAAGAGACCCAGTACTTC
cdr3_aa: CASRPGLADQETQYF

j_call: TRBJ2-5
d_call: TRBD2
v_call: TRBV7-9
clone_size: -
cdr3_nt: TGTGCCAGCAGCTCCTTGCGCGGGGGGCGCCAAGAGACCCAGTACTTC
cdr3_aa: CASSSLRGGRQETQYF

j_call: TRBJ2-1
d_call: -
v_call: TRBV4-3
clone_size: -
cdr3_nt: TGCGCCAGCAGCCAAGATAGGGGGGGATTCGGGCATGAGCAGTTCTTC
cdr3_aa: CASSQDRGGFGHEQFF